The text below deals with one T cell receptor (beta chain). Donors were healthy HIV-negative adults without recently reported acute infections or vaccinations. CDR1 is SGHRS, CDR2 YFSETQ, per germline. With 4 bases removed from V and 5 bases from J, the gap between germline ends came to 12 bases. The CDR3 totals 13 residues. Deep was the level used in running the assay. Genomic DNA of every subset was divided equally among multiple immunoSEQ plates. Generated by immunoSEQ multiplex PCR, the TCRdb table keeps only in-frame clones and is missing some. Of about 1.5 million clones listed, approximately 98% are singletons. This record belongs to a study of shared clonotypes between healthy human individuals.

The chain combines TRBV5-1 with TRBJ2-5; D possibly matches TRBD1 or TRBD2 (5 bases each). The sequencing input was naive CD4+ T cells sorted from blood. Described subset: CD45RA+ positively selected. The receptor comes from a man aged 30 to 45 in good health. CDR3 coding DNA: TGCGCCAGCAGCCCCGAGGGACGCGAGACCCAGTACTTC. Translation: CASSPEGRETQYF.